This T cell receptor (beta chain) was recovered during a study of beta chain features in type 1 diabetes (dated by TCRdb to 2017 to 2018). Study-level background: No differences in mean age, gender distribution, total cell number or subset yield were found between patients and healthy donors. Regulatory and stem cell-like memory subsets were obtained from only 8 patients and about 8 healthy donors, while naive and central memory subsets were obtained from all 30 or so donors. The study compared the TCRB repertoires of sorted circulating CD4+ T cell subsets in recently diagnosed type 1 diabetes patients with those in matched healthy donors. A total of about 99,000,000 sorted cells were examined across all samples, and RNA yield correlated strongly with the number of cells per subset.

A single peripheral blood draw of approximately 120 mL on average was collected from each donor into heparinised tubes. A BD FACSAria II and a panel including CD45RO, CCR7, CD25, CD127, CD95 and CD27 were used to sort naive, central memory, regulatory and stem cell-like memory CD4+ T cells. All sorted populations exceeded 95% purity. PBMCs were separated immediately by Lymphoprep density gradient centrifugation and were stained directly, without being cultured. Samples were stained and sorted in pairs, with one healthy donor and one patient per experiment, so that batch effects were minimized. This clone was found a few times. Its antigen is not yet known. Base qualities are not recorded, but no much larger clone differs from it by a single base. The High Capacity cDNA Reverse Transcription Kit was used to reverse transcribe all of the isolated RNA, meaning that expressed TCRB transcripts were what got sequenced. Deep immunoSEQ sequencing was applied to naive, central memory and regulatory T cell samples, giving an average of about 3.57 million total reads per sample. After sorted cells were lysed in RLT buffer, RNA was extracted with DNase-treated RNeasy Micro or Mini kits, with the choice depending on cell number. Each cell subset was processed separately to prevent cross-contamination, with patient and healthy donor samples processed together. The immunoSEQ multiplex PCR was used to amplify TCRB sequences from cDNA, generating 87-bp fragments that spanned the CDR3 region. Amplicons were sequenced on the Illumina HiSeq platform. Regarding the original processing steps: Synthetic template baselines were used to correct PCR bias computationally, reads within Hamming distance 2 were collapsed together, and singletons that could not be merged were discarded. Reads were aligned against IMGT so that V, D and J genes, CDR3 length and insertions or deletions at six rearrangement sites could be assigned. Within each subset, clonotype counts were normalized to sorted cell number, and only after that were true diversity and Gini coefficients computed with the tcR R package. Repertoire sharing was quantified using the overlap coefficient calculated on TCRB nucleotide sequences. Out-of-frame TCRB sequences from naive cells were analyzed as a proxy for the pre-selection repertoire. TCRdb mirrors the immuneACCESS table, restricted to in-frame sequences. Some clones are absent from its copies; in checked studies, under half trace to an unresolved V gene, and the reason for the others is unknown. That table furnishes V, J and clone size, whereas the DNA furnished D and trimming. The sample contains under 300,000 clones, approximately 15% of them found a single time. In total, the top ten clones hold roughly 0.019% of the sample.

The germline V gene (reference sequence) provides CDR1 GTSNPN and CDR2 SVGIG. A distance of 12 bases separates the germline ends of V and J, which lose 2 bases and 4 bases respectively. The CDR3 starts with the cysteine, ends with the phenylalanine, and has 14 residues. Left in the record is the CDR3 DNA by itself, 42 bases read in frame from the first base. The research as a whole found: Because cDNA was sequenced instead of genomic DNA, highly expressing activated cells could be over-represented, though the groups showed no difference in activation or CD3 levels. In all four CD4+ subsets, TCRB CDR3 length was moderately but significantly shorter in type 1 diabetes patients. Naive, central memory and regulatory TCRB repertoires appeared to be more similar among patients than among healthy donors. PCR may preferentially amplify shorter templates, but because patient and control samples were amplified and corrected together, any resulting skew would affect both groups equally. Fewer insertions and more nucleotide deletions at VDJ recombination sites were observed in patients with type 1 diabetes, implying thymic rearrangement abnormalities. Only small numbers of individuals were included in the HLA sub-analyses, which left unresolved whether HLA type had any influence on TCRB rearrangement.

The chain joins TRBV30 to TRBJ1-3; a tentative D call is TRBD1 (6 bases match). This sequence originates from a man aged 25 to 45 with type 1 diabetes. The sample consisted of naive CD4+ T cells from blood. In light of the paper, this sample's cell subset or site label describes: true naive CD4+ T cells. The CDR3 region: CAWSLGASGNTIYF. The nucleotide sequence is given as TGTGCCTGGAGTTTGGGGGCCTCCGGAAACACCATATATTTT.